The subject of this entry is one T cell receptor (beta chain). The antigen is not known. From germline, CDR1 is DFQATT and CDR2 SNEGSKA (reference sequence). The CDR3 is 14 residues long. V was pared by 0 bases and J by 9 bases, with 16 bases between. Carried by the TCR beta cDNA libraries were unique molecular identifiers. The authors obtained roughly 0.5 million cDNA molecules from around 0.96 to 9.9 million T cells. Each CDR3 protein gets one entry after TCRdb re-called the PCR reads with MiXCR. Of hundreds of thousands of distinct CDR3 sequences in the sample, under 70% were seen once. The entry originates in a study of post-analysis software for immune sequencing data. Points from the study as a whole: Strong same-batch co-clustering of samples appeared with F measure clustering. Higher frequency in patients than in controls was seen for 5 or 6 TRBV segments, with TRBV5-6, TRBV5-1 and TRBV20-1 among them.

The chain combines TRBV20-1 with TRBJ2-3; D is uncertain. The sequence was obtained from a girl aged 5 to 17 with multiple sclerosis. What was sequenced was blood. CDR3 coding DNA: TGCAGTGCTAGAGACAACACCGCAGGCCTGACGCAGTATTTT. It codes for CSARDNTAGLTQYF.